The 32 T cell receptor beta chains below were found in one sample sequenced in a study of cytomegalovirus exposure and HLA in healthy donors. 60 Vbeta and 13 Jbeta primers were used in PCR. The data were produced by immunoSEQ multiplex PCR, yet TCRdb's version contains in-frame clones alone and is incomplete. This sample has over 30,000 clones, with about 60% found just once. The sequencing input was PBMCs. These receptors were collected from a man aged 45 to 65 in good health and CMV-seropositive.

The rearrangement joins TRBV5-6 to TRBJ1-2; 7 bases are shared with TRBD1. Germline assignment: CDR1 SGHDT and CDR2 YYEEEE. The CDR3 loop spans 16 amino acids. The trim removed 3 bases at V and 1 base at J, leaving 9 bases unmatched. The CDR3 here is CASSSTTGTVNYGYTF. As DNA, the CDR3 is TGTGCCAGCAGCTCGACTACCGGGACAGTTAACTATGGCTACACCTTC. Full variable domain (rest looked up from reference TRBV5-6 and TRBJ1-2): DAGVTQSPTHLIKTRGQQVTLRCSPKSGHDTVSWYQQALGQGPQFIFQYYEEEERQRGNFPDRFSGHQFPNYSSELNVNALLLGDSALYLCASSSTTGTVNYGYTFGSGTRLTVV.

This chain joins TRBV10-2 and TRBJ1-1; 12 bases fit TRBD1. J lost 6 bases, V lost 9 bases, and 8 bases had no gene match. CDR1 and CDR2 (germline): WSHSY, SAAADI. This CDR3 is built from 14 residues. The CDR3 spells CASNGDRGRAEAFF. The CDR3 DNA follows: TGCGCCAGTAATGGGGACAGGGGGCGGGCTGAAGCTTTCTTT.

In its sample, this clone was seen a few times. This chain joins TRBV29-1 and TRBJ1-2; no clear D. V was pared by 2 bases and J by 0 bases, with 13 bases between. Germline lookup yields CDR1 SQVTM and CDR2 ANQGSEA. The CDR3 totals 15 residues. The CDR3 nucleotides are TGCAGCGTTGAAAGTCCCCAGCGAGCTAACTATGGCTACACCTTC. Its translation: CSVESPQRANYGYTF.

CDR3: CSVRWGQDTEAFF. The CDR3 DNA reads as TGCAGCGTCCGCTGGGGACAGGACACTGAAGCTTTCTTT. The chain joins TRBV29-1 to TRBJ1-1; 8 bases fit TRBD1. CDR3 length: 13 residues. V was pared by 6 bases and J by 3 bases, with 6 bases of the junction left unmatched. Germline values: CDR1 SQVTM, CDR2 ANQGSEA.

This clone came up a few times. This chain connects TRBV30 to TRBJ1-2; D possibly corresponds to TRBD1 (5 bases). Deletions cut 4 bases from V and 3 bases from J, with 9 bases between. The germline V gene encodes CDR1 GTSNPN and CDR2 SVGIG (reference sequence). CDR3 length equals 12 residues. CDR3 DNA: TGTGCCTGGATGGTAGGGGACTATGGCTACACCTTC. It encodes CAWMVGDYGYTF.

The chain has TRBV28 and TRBJ1-5, with D hard to call. Per the germline V gene, CDR1 is MDHEN and CDR2 is SYDVKM. The CDR3 runs to 13 residues. Trimming removed 6 bases from V and 6 bases from J, with 12 bases in between. The CDR3 here is CASSWSVAQPQHF. CDR3 DNA: TGTGCCAGCAGCTGGTCAGTTGCTCAGCCCCAGCATTTT.

This clone has only a few counts. The rearrangement uses TRBV6-1 and TRBJ2-7, with 13 bases fitting TRBD2. After removal of 5 bases from V and 3 bases from J, the junction contained 4 bases not matched to a gene. Germline loops: CDR1 MNHNS, CDR2 SASEGT. This CDR3 region has 15 residues. In nucleotides, the CDR3 is TGTGCCAGCAGTCGACTAGCGGGGGGATTCTACGAGCAGTACTTC. It encodes CASSRLAGGFYEQYF.

This chain uses TRBV30 with TRBJ2-7; 8 positions match TRBD2. The germline V gene encodes CDR1 GTSNPN and CDR2 SVGIG (reference sequence). This CDR3 is built from 13 residues. Trimming took 1 base from V and 10 from J; bases not matched to a gene: 9. The CDR3 protein is CAWSEIRTSIQYF. In DNA, the CDR3 is TGTGCCTGGAGTGAAATCCGGACTAGCATCCAGTACTTC.

The V gene is TRBV4-2, the J gene TRBJ2-3, with D perhaps TRBD2 (6 bases). The germline V gene encodes CDR1 LGHNA and CDR2 YNFKEQ. The CDR3 extends over 15 amino acids. V gave up 0 bases and J gave up 4 bases, with 11 bases separating them. The CDR3 sequence is CASSQDAGLADTQYF. CDR3 nucleotides: TGTGCCAGCAGCCAAGATGCGGGGCTGGCAGATACGCAGTATTTT.

By share, this clone ranks as medium-sized. V usage is TRBV2 and J usage is TRBJ2-1, with D possibly TRBD2 on 5 matching bases. Germline lookup yields CDR1 SNHLY and CDR2 FYNNEI. The CDR3 sequence is 16 residues long. The ends were cut back, 4 bases at V and 3 bases at J, with 16 bases in the middle. CDR3 sequence (DNA): TGTGCCAGCAGTGCCCAGGACTTAAACTTCTACAATGAGCAGTTCTTC. This sequence encodes CASSAQDLNFYNEQFF.

The chain has TRBV6-1 and TRBJ2-7; possible D gene TRBD2, 6 bases. The V gene lost 1 base and the J gene lost 7 bases, with 20 bases spanning the gap. Per germline, CDR1 MNHNS and CDR2 SASEGT. This CDR3 is 16 amino acids long. The CDR3 DNA follows: TGTGCCAGCAGTGAAGAGGGAGGCCTTACTACTAAAGAGCAGTACTTC. Protein sequence: CASSEEGGLTTKEQYF.

CDR3 sequence reads: CASSQAFAGGRYNEQFF. In DNA form, the CDR3 reads TGCGCCAGCAGCCAAGCCTTTGCGGGGGGACGCTACAATGAGCAGTTCTTC. The V and J genes are TRBV4-1 and TRBJ2-1, with TRBD2 matching 8 bases. This CDR3 has 17 amino acids. Per germline, CDR1 MGHRA and CDR2 YSYEKL. Trimming removed 1 base from V and 3 bases from J; junction bases left unmatched: 8.

This clone was seen a handful of times. This chain links TRBV5-1 with TRBJ1-2; TRBD1 is a possible D gene (5 bases). The CDR3 is 15 residues long. Germline-derived CDR1 and CDR2 are SGHRS and YFSETQ. V lost 4 bases, J lost 4 bases, and 17 bases lay in between. DNA of the CDR3: TGCGCCAGCAGCGTGGGTGAGACAGTGGGCTATGGCTACACCTTC. This gives the protein CASSVGETVGYGYTF.

V and J are TRBV19 and TRBJ1-1, with TRBD1 identical over 7 bases. J lost 3 bases, V lost 6 bases, and 4 bases had no gene match. There are 13 residues in the CDR3. Germline lookup yields CDR1 LNHDA and CDR2 SQIVND (reference sequence). CDR3 sequence reads: CASRRGQDTEAFF. The CDR3 DNA is TGTGCCAGTAGAAGGGGGCAGGACACTGAAGCTTTCTTT.

The rearrangement links TRBV29-1 to TRBJ2-7; weak D call: TRBD1 (5 bases). The germline gives CDR1 SQVTM, CDR2 ANQGSEA. This CDR3 comprises 16 residues. Trimming stripped 3 bases from V and 0 bases from J, with 18 bases between. CDR3 DNA: TGCAGCGTTGACGCTTGGCAGGGTGAAGACTCCTACGAGCAGTACTTC. Amino acid sequence: CSVDAWQGEDSYEQYF.

The chain employs TRBV30 and TRBJ2-1, with 9 bases fitting TRBD1. The germline CDR1 and CDR2 sequences are GTSNPN and SVGIG (reference sequence). V was clipped by 4 bases and J by 8 bases; unmatched bases: 6. The CDR3 has 13 amino acids. The CDR3 sequence: CAWNTGGTDEQFF. The CDR3 region has the DNA TGTGCCTGGAACACAGGGGGCACGGATGAGCAGTTCTTC.

The chain carries TRBV29-1 and TRBJ2-1; 9 bases line up with TRBD2. This CDR3 region has 14 residues. Trimming took 3 bases from V and 8 from J; bases not matched to a gene: 8. Germline values: CDR1 SQVTM, CDR2 ANQGSEA. CDR3 loop: CSVEGLAGIDEQFF. CDR3 nucleotides: TGCAGCGTTGAGGGGCTAGCGGGAATCGATGAGCAGTTCTTC.

In its sample, this clone was seen once. V gene TRBV2 combines with J gene TRBJ1-1; unclear D gene. The CDR3 runs 11 residues. V lost 6 bases, J lost 8 bases, and 10 bases lay in between. Germline loops: CDR1 SNHLY, CDR2 FYNNEI. The CDR3 loop reads CASRVFGEAFF. In DNA form, the CDR3 reads TGTGCCAGCAGGGTATTCGGGGAAGCTTTCTTT.

This clone was counted ten times or more. The chain combines TRBV4-2 with TRBJ2-3; 9 bases fit TRBD1. The length of the CDR3 is 18 residues. Germline V gene lookup returns CDR1 LGHNA and CDR2 YNFKEQ. V was clipped by 0 bases and J by 5 bases; unmatched bases: 12. The CDR3 nucleotides read TGTGCCAGCAGCCAAGATAGAGAAGGGACAGGGAATGGAGATACGCAGTATTTT. Amino acids: CASSQDREGTGNGDTQYF.

This sequence joins TRBV30 and TRBJ1-3, with 8 bases lining up with TRBD1. Germline lookup yields CDR1 GTSNPN and CDR2 SVGIG (reference sequence). The CDR3 contains 14 residues. The trim removed 2 bases at V and 2 bases at J, leaving 2 bases unmatched. In DNA form, the CDR3 reads TGTGCCTGGAGTAAACAGGGGGCTGGAAACACCATATATTTT. Protein sequence: CAWSKQGAGNTIYF.

The chain carries TRBV28 and TRBJ2-2; D may be TRBD2 (6 bases). The CDR3 runs 15 residues. V lost 2 bases and J lost 2, with 9 bases in between. The V gene's germline CDR1 is MDHEN and CDR2 SYDVKM. CDR3 residues: CASSLRRGNTGELFF. CDR3 DNA: TGTGCCAGCAGTTTAAGGCGGGGCAACACCGGGGAGCTGTTTTTT.

A single count supports this clone. The chain combines TRBV5-4 with TRBJ1-6, with a tentative D call TRBD1 (6 bases). CDR1 SGHNT and CDR2 YYREEE come from the germline V gene (reference sequence). This CDR3 has 16 amino acids. V lost 1 base, J lost 6 bases, and 14 bases lay in between. CDR3 sequence (DNA): TGTGCCAGCAGCTTGCCCAGGGGCATGGGTAATTCACCCCTCCACTTT. It is translated as CASSLPRGMGNSPLHF.

In this sample, this clone turned up a few times. The rearrangement joins TRBV4-1 to TRBJ1-5; possibly TRBD1 for D (5 bases). Trimming stripped 0 bases from V and 7 bases from J, with 7 bases between. Germline V gene data show CDR1 as MGHRA and CDR2 as YSYEKL. The CDR3 sequence is 13 residues long. The CDR3 bases are TGCGCCAGCAGCCAAGAAGGGGCCCAGCCCCAGCATTTT. It yields the protein CASSQEGAQPQHF.

The rearrangement links TRBV5-1 to TRBJ1-4, with a possible D match to TRBD1 (5 bases). This CDR3 comprises 16 residues. The ends were cut back, 1 base at V and 6 bases at J, with 16 bases in the middle. Germline V CDR1 and CDR2: SGHRS, YFSETQ. The CDR3 DNA follows: TGCGCCAGCAGCTTGCGGCGGCAGGGTAGGGATGAAAAACTGTTTTTT. This translates into CASSLRRQGRDEKLFF.

The chain recombines TRBV10-1 with TRBJ2-3; possibly TRBD2 for D (6 bases). The CDR3 consists of 14 residues. Trimming took off 0 bases at V and 8 bases at J, with 12 bases between the two ends. Germline V lookup: CDR1 WNHNN, CDR2 SYGVQD (reference sequence). In DNA form, the CDR3 reads TGCGCCAGCAGTGAGTCCGGGAGTTTCAGTACGCAGTATTTT. It encodes CASSESGSFSTQYF.

The chain has TRBV5-1 and TRBJ2-1; 8 bases match TRBD1. The CDR3 covers 14 residues. V was pared by 2 bases and J by 7 bases, with 5 bases of the junction left unmatched. Germline CDR1 is SGHRS and CDR2 is YFSETQ. The CDR3 is CASSLGQGGNEQFF. Written as DNA, the CDR3 is TGCGCCAGCAGCTTAGGACAGGGTGGGAATGAGCAGTTCTTC.

V and J are TRBV29-1 and TRBJ2-7; 9 nucleotides agree with TRBD2. This CDR3 comprises 15 residues. Germline V lookup: CDR1 SQVTM, CDR2 ANQGSEA. Losses at the gene ends were 0 bases for V and 9 bases for J; bases not matched to a gene: 12. CDR3 sequence reads: CSVEDGYAGGPRQYF. The CDR3 DNA is TGCAGCGTTGAAGATGGGTACGCGGGAGGGCCGAGGCAGTACTTC.

The rearrangement uses TRBV29-1 and TRBJ1-2; no firm D call. Deletions cut 6 bases from V and 3 bases from J, with 17 bases between. This CDR3 spans 14 amino acids. Germline CDR1 is SQVTM and CDR2 is ANQGSEA. Written as DNA, the CDR3 is TGCAGCGTGCTAACTGGGCAGTCGGACTATGGCTACACCTTC. It codes for CSVLTGQSDYGYTF.

The CDR3 sequence is CASGLGEAARGYTF. The CDR3 region has the DNA TGTGCCAGCGGTCTAGGGGAGGCAGCTCGGGGCTACACCTTC. The chain employs TRBV6-5 and TRBJ1-2; perhaps TRBD1 as D (5 bases). CDR1 is MNHEY and CDR2 is SVGAGI in the germline V gene. Between the trimmed V and J ends, which lost 8 bases and 8 bases, there was a span of 21 bases. The CDR3 is made up of 14 amino acids.

This chain uses TRBV15 with TRBJ1-5; no firm D call. From germline, CDR1 is LNHNV and CDR2 YYDKDF (reference sequence). The CDR3 spans 12 residues. Trimming stripped 0 bases from V and 6 bases from J, with 3 bases between. The CDR3 region has the DNA TGTGCCACCAGCAGAGATCTTCAGCCCCAGCATTTT. It specifies CATSRDLQPQHF.

V gene TRBV6-5 combines with J gene TRBJ2-5; tentative D call: TRBD1 (5 bases). Germline values: CDR1 MNHEY, CDR2 SVGAGI. The length of the CDR3 is 15 residues. Trimming removed 2 bases at V and 4 bases at J, with 14 bases between. The CDR3 loop is CASSYLAGSGETQYF. The CDR3 DNA sequence: TGTGCCAGCAGTTACCTTGCAGGGTCAGGAGAGACCCAGTACTTC.

This chain links TRBV27 with TRBJ1-2; 8 bases are a match to TRBD1. With 2 bases clipped from V and 6 bases from J, the junction kept 2 bases outside the gene matches. CDR1 is MNHEY, CDR2 SMNVEV, per germline (reference sequence). CDR3 size: 13 residues. CDR3 DNA sequence: TGTGCCAGCAGTTTAAGGACAGGGAATGGCTACACCTTC. It translates to CASSLRTGNGYTF.